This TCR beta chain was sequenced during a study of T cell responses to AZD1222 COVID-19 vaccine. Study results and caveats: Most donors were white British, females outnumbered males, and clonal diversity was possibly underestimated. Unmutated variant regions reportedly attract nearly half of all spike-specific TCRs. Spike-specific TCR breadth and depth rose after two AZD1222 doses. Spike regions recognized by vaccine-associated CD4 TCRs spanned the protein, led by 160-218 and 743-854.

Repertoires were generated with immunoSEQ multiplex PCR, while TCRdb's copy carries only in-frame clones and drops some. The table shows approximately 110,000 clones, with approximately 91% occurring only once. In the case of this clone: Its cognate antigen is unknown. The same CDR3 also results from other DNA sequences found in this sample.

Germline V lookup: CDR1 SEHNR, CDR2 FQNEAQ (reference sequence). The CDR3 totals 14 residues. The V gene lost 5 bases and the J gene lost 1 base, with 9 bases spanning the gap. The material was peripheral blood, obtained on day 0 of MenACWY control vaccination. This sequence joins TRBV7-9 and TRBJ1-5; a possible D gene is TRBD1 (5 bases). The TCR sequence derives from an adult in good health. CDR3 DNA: TGTGCCAGCAGCCCCGGGGGAAGCAATCAGCCCCAGCATTTT. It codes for CASSPGGSNQPQHF.